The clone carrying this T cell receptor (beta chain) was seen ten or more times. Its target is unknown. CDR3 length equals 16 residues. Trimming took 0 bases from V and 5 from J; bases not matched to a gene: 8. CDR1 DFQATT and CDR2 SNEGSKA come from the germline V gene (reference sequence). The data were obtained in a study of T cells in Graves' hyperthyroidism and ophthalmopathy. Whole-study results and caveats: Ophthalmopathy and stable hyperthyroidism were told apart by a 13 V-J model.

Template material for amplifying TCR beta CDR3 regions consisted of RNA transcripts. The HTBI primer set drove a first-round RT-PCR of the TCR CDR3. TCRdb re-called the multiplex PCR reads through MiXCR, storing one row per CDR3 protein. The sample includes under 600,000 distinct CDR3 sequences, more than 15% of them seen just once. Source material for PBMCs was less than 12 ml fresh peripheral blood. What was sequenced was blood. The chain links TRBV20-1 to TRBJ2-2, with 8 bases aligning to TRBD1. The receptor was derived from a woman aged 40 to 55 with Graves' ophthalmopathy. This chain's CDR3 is CSARDMEQGETGELFF. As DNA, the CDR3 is TGCAGTGCTAGAGATATGGAACAGGGGGAAACCGGGGAGCTGTTTTTT.